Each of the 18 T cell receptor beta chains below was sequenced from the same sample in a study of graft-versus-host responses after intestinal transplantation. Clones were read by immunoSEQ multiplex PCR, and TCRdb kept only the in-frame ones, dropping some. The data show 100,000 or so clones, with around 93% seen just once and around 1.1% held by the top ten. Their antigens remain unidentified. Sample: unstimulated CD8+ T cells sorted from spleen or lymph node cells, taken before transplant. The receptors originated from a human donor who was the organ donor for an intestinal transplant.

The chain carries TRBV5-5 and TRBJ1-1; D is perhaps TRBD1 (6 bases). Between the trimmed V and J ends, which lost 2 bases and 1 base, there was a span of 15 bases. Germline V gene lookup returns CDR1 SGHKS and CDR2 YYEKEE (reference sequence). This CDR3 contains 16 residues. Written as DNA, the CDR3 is TGTGCCAGCAGCTTACCGGGACACAGGGAGAACACTGAAGCTTTCTTT. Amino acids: CASSLPGHRENTEAFF.

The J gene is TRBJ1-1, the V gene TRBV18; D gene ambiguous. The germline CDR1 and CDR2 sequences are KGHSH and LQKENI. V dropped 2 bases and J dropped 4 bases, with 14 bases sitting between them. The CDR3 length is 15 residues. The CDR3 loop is CASSPYPGGLTEAFF. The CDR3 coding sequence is TGTGCCAGCTCACCATATCCCGGCGGACTCACTGAAGCTTTCTTT. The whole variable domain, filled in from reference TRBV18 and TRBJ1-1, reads NAGVMQNPRHLVRRRGQEARLRCSPMKGHSHVYWYRQLPEEGLKFMVYLQKENIIDESGMPKERFSAEFPKEGPSILRIQQVVRGDSAAYFCASSPYPGGLTEAFFGQGTRLTVV.

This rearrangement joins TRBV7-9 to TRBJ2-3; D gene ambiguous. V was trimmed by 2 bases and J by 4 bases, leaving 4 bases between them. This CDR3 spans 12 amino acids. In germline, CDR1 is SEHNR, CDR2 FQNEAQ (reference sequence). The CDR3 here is CASSLLADTQYF. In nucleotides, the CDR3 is TGTGCCAGCAGCTTATTAGCAGATACGCAGTATTTT.

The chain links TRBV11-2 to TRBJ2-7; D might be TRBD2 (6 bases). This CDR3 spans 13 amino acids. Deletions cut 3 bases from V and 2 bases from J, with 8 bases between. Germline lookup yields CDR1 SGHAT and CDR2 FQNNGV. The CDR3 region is CASSLEGAYEQYF. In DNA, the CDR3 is TGTGCCAGCAGCTTGGAGGGAGCCTACGAGCAGTACTTC.

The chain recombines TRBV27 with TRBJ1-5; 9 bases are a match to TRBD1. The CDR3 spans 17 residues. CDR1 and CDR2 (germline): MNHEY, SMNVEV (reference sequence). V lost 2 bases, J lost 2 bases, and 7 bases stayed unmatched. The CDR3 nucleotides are TGTGCCAGCAGTTTAACGACAGGGGGGCCGGGCAATCAGCCCCAGCATTTT. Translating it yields CASSLTTGGPGNQPQHF.

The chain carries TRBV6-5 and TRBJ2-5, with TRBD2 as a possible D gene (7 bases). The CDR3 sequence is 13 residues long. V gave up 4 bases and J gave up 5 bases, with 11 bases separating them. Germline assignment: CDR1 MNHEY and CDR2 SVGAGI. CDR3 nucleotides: TGTGCCAGCAGTTTCGGGGGGCTGGAGACCCAGTACTTC. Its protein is CASSFGGLETQYF.

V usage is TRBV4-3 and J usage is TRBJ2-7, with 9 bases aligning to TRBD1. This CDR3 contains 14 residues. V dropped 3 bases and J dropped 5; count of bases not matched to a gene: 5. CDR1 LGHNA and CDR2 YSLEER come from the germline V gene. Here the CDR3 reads CASSHLTGGDEQYF. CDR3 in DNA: TGCGCCAGCAGCCACCTGACAGGGGGGGACGAGCAGTACTTC.

DNA for the CDR3: TGTGCCAGCAGAACGGACAGTACCTACGAGCAGTACTTC. Its translation: CASRTDSTYEQYF. The chain combines TRBV7-9 with TRBJ2-7; D is perhaps TRBD1 (6 bases). Trimming removed 6 bases at V and 2 bases at J, with 11 bases between. CDR1 and CDR2 from the germline V gene are SEHNR and FQNEAQ (reference sequence). CDR3 size: 13 residues.

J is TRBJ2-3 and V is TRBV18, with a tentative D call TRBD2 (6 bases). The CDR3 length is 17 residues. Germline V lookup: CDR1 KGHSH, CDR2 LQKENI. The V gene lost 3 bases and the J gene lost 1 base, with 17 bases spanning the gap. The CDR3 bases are TGTGCCAGCTCACCTAGTGGGGTGTCGGGAGGCACAGATACGCAGTATTTT. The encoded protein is CASSPSGVSGGTDTQYF.

CDR3 sequence reads: CATSRGRASGSGNTIYF. CDR3 nucleotides: TGTGCCACCAGCAGAGGCCGAGCGAGCGGTTCTGGAAACACCATATATTTT. This chain joins TRBV15 and TRBJ1-3, with D uncertain. V shed 1 base and J shed 1 base, with 14 bases lying between them. The length of the CDR3 is 17 residues. Germline V gene sequence: CDR1 LNHNV, CDR2 YYDKDF (reference sequence).

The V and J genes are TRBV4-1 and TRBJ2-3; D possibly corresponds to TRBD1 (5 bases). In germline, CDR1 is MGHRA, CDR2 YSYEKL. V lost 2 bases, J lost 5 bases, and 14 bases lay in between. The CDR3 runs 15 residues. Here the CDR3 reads CASSQTTREGDTQYF. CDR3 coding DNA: TGCGCCAGCAGCCAAACTACCAGGGAAGGAGATACGCAGTATTTT.

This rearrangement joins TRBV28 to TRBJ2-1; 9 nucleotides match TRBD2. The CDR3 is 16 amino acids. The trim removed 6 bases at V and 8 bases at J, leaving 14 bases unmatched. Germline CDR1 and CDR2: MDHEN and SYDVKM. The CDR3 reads CASSWGTSPGTDEQFF. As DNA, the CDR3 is TGTGCCAGCAGCTGGGGGACTAGCCCGGGGACAGATGAGCAGTTCTTC.

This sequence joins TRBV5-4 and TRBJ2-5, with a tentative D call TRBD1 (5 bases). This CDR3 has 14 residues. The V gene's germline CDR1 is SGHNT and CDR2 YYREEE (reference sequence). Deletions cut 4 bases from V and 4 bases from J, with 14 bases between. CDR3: CASSPWTSGETQYF. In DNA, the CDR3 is TGTGCCAGCAGCCCCTGGACAAGTGGAGAGACCCAGTACTTC.

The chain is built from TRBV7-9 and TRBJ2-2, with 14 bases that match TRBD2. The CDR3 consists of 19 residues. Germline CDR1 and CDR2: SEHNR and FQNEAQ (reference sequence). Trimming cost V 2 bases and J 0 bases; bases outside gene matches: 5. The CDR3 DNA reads TGTGCCAGCAGCTTAAGGACTAGCGGGGGGATTGCGAACACCGGGGAGCTGTTTTTT. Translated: CASSLRTSGGIANTGELFF.

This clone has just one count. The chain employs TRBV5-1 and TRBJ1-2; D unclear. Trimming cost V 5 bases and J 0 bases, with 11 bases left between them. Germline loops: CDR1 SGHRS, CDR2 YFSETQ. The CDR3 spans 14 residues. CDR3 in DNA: TGCGCCAGCAGAGTACAGTCAGCTAACTATGGCTACACCTTC. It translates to CASRVQSANYGYTF.

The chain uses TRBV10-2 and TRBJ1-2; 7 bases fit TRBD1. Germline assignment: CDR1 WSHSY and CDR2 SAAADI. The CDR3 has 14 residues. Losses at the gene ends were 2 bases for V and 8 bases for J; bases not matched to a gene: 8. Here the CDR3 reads CASSELWTGRGYTF. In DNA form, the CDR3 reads TGCGCCAGCAGTGAGCTGTGGACAGGACGGGGCTACACCTTC.

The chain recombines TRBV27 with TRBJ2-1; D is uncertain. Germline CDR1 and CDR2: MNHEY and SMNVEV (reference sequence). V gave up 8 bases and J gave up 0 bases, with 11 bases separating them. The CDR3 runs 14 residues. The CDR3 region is CASSISSSYNEQFF. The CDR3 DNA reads TGTGCCAGCTCCATTTCTAGCTCCTACAATGAGCAGTTCTTC.

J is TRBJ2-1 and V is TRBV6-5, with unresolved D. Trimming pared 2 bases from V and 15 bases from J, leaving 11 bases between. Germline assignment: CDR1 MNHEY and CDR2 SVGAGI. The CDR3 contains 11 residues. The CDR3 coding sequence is TGTGCCAGCAGTTACGATGCAAACACGTTCTTC. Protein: CASSYDANTFF.